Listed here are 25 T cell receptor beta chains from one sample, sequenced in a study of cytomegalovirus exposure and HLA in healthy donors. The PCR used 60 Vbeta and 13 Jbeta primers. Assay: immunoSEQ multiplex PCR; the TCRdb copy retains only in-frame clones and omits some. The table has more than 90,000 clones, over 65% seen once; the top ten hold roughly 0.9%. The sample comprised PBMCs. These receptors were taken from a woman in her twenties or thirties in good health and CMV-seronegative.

The CDR3 DNA reads TGCAGCGTTGAGGCTGCAATGAACACTGAAGCTTTCTTT. As protein: CSVEAAMNTEAFF. V usage is TRBV29-1 and J usage is TRBJ1-1; no reliable D call. Trimming left V 3 bases short and J 0 bases short, with 8 bases between. The CDR3 totals 13 residues. The germline gives CDR1 SQVTM, CDR2 ANQGSEA.

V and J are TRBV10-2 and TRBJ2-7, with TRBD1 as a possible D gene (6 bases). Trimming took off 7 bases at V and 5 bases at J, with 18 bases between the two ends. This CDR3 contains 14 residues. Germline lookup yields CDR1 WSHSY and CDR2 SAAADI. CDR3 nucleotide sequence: TGCGCCAGCACCGAGGGTACAGGGAATGACGAGCAGTACTTC. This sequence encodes CASTEGTGNDEQYF.

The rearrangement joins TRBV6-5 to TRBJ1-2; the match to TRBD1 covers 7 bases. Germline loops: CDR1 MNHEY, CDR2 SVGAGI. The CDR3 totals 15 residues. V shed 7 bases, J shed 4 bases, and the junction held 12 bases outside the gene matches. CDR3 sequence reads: CASTRGTAQGYGYTF. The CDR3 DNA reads TGTGCCAGCACTCGAGGGACAGCCCAGGGCTATGGCTACACCTTC.

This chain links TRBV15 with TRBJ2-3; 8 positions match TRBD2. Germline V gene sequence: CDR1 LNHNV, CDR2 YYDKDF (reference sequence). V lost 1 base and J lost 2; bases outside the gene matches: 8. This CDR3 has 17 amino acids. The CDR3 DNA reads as TGTGCCACCAGCAGAGGGGGTACTAGCGGCTTCACAGATACGCAGTATTTT. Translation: CATSRGGTSGFTDTQYF.

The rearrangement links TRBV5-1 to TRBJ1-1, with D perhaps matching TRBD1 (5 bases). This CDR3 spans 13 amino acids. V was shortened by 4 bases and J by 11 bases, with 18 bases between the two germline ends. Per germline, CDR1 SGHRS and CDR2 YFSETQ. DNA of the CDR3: TGCGCCAGCAGCCCACGTGGGGGGTGGGATGCTTTCTTT. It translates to CASSPRGGWDAFF. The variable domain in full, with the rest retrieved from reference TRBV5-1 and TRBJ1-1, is KAGVTQTPRYLIKTRGQQVTLSCSPISGHRSVSWYQQTPGQGLQFLFEYFSETQRNKGNFPGRFSGRQFSNSRSEMNVSTLELGDSALYLCASSPRGGWDAFFGQGTRLTVV.

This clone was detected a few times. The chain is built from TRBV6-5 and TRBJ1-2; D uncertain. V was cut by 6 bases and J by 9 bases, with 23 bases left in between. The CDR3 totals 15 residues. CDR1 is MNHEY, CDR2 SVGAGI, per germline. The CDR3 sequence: CASSRKPGKGDRYTF. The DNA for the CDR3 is TGTGCCAGCAGCAGGAAGCCGGGAAAGGGAGATCGCTACACCTTC.

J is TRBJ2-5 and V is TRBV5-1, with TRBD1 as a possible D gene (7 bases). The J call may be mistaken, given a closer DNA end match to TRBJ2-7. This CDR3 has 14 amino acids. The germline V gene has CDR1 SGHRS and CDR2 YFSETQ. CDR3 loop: CASSAGGSSYEQYF. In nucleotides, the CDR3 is TGCGCCAGCTCCGCAGGGGGGAGCTCCTACGAGCAGTACTTC.

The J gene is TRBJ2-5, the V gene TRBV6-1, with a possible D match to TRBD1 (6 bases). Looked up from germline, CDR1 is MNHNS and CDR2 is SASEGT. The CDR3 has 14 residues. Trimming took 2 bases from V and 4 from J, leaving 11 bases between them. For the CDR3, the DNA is TGTGCCAGCAGTGAACCATACAGGGTAGAGACCCAGTACTTC. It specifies CASSEPYRVETQYF.

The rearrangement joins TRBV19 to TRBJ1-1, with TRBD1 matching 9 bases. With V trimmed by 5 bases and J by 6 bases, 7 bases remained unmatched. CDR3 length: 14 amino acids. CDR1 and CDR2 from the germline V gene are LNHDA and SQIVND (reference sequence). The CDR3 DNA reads TGTGCCAGTAGTCCCCTGGACAGGGGAGCTGAAGCTTTCTTT. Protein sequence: CASSPLDRGAEAFF. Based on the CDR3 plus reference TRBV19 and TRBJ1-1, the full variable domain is DGGITQSPKYLFRKEGQNVTLSCEQNLNHDAMYWYRQDPGQGLRLIYYSQIVNDFQKGDIAEGYSVSREKKESFPLTVTSAQKNPTAFYLCASSPLDRGAEAFFGQGTRLTVV.

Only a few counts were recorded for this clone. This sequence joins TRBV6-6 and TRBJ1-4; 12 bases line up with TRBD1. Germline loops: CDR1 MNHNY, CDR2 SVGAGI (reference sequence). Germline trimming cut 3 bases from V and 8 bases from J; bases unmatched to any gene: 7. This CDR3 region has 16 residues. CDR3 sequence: CASSYGTGGSGEKLFF. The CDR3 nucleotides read TGTGCCAGCAGTTATGGGACAGGGGGCTCGGGAGAAAAACTGTTTTTT.

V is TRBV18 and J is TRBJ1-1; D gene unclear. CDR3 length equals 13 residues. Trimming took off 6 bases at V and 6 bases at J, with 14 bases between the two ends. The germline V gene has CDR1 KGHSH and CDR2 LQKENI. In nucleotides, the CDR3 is TGTGCCAGCTCCACTAGTGGGGAGGCTGAAGCTTTCTTT. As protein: CASSTSGEAEAFF. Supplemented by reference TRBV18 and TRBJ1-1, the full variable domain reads NAGVMQNPRHLVRRRGQEARLRCSPMKGHSHVYWYRQLPEEGLKFMVYLQKENIIDESGMPKERFSAEFPKEGPSILRIQQVVRGDSAAYFCASSTSGEAEAFFGQGTRLTVV.

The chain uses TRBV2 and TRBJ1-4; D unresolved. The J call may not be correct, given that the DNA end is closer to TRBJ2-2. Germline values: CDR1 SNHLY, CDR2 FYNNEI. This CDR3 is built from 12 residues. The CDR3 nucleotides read TGTGCCAGCAGTGAATTTGTCGGGGAGCTGTTTTTT. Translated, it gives CASSEFVGELFF.

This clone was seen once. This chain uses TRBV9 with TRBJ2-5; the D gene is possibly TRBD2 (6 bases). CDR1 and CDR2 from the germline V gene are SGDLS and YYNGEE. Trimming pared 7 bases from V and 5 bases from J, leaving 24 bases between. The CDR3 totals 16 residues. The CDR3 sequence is CASGPGGGQDGETQYF. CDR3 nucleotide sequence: TGTGCCAGCGGACCAGGAGGAGGGCAGGACGGGGAGACCCAGTACTTC.

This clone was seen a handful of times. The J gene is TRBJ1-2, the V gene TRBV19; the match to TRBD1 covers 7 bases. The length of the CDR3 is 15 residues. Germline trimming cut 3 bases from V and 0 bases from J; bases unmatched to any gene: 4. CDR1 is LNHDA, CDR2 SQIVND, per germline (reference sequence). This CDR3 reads CASSIKGAANYGYTF. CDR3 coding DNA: TGTGCCAGTAGTATTAAGGGGGCAGCTAACTATGGCTACACCTTC.

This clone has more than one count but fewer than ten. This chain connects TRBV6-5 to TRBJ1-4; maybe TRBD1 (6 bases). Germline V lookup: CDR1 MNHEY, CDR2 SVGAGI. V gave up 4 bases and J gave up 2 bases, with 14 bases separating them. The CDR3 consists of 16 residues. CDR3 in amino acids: CASSFGQPATNEKLFF. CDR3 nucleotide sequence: TGTGCCAGCAGTTTTGGACAGCCCGCGACTAATGAAAAACTGTTTTTT.

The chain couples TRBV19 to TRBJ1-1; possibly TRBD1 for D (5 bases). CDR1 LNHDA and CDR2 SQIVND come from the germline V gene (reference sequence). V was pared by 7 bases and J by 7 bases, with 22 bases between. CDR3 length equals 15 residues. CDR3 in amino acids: CASKGQGAGLGEAFF. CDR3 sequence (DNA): TGTGCCAGTAAAGGGCAGGGCGCCGGCTTAGGTGAAGCTTTCTTT. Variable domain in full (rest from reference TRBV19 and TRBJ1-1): DGGITQSPKYLFRKEGQNVTLSCEQNLNHDAMYWYRQDPGQGLRLIYYSQIVNDFQKGDIAEGYSVSREKKESFPLTVTSAQKNPTAFYLCASKGQGAGLGEAFFGQGTRLTVV.

The CDR3 nucleotides read TGTGCCAGCAGACTAACCTGGACTAGCGGGAGTCCAGATACGCAGTATTTT. Amino acid sequence: CASRLTWTSGSPDTQYF. The chain uses TRBV27 and TRBJ2-3; the match to TRBD2 covers 13 bases. The CDR3 runs 17 residues. After removal of 6 bases from V and 4 bases from J, the junction contained 10 bases not matched to a gene. Germline V gene sequence: CDR1 MNHEY, CDR2 SMNVEV (reference sequence).

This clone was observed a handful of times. CDR3 protein: CASSTPDWFYGYTF. The CDR3 DNA follows: TGTGCCAGCAGCACTCCGGACTGGTTCTATGGCTACACCTTC. This sequence joins TRBV7-9 and TRBJ1-2; no clear D gene. Germline-derived CDR1 and CDR2 are SEHNR and FQNEAQ (reference sequence). CDR3 length equals 14 residues. Trimming cost V 5 bases and J 4 bases, with 14 bases left between them. Supplemented by reference TRBV7-9 and TRBJ1-2, the full variable domain reads DTGVSQNPRHKITKRGQNVTFRCDPISEHNRLYWYRQTLGQGPEFLTYFQNEAQLEKSRLLSDRFSAERPKGSFSTLEIQRTEQGDSAMYLCASSTPDWFYGYTFGSGTRLTVV.

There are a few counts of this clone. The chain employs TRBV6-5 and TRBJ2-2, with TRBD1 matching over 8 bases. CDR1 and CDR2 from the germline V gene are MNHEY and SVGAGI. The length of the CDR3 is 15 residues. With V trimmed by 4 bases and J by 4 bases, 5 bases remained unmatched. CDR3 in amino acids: CASSSGGAGTGELFF. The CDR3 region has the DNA TGTGCCAGCAGTTCAGGGGGCGCCGGCACCGGGGAGCTGTTTTTT.

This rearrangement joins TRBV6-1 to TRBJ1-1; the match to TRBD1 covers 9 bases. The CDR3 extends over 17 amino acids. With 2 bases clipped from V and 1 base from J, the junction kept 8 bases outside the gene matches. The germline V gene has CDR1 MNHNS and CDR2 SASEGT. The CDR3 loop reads CASSEPTGGARNTEAFF. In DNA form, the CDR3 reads TGTGCCAGCAGTGAACCGACAGGGGGGGCGAGGAACACTGAAGCTTTCTTT.

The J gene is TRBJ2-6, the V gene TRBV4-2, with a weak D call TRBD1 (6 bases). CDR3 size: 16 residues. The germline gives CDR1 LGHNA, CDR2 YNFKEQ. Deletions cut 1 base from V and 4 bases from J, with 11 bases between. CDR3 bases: TGTGCCAGCAGCCAAGGCGCAGGGGACGGGGCCAACGTCCTGACTTTC. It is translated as CASSQGAGDGANVLTF.

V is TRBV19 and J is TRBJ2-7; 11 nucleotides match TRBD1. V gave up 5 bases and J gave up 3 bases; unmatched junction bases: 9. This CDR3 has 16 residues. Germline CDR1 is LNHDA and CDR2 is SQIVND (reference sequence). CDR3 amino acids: CASSPTGTGGIYEQYF. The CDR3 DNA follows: TGTGCCAGTAGTCCAACCGGGACAGGGGGTATCTACGAGCAGTACTTC. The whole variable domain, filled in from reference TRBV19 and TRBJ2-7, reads DGGITQSPKYLFRKEGQNVTLSCEQNLNHDAMYWYRQDPGQGLRLIYYSQIVNDFQKGDIAEGYSVSREKKESFPLTVTSAQKNPTAFYLCASSPTGTGGIYEQYFGPGTRLTVT.

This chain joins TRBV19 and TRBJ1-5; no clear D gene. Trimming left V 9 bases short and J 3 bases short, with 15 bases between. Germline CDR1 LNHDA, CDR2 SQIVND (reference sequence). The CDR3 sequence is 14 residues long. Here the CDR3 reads CASTPTSYNQPQHF. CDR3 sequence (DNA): TGTGCCAGCACCCCCACGAGTTACAATCAGCCCCAGCATTTT. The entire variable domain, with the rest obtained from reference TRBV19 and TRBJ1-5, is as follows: DGGITQSPKYLFRKEGQNVTLSCEQNLNHDAMYWYRQDPGQGLRLIYYSQIVNDFQKGDIAEGYSVSREKKESFPLTVTSAQKNPTAFYLCASTPTSYNQPQHFGDGTRLSIL.

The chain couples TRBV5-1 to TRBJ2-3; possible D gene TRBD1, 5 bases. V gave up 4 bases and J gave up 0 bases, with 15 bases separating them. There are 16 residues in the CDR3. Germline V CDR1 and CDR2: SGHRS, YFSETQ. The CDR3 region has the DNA TGCGCCAGCAGCCCGCCTGTAGGGGAAAGCACAGATACGCAGTATTTT. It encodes CASSPPVGESTDTQYF.

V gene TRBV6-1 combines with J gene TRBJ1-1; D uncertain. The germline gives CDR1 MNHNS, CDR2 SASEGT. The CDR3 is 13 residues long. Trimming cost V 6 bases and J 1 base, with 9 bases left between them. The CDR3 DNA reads TGTGCCAGCAGCGATACACGGAACACTGAAGCTTTCTTT. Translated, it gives CASSDTRNTEAFF.